This passage covers 24 T cell receptor beta chains from one sample sequenced in a study of cytomegalovirus exposure and HLA in healthy donors (dated by TCRdb to between 2016 and 2019). Library construction relied on the immunoSEQ multiplex PCR assay. A mixture of 60 forward primers for TCR Vbeta segments and 13 reverse primers for TCR Jbeta segments was used in the multiplex PCR. TCRdb limited this immuneACCESS table to in-frame rearrangements with V and J called. A share of clones is missing; checked studies link under half to unresolved V genes, and the rest is unexplained. The sample contains some 190,000 clones, more than 65% of them found a single time. Together, the top ten hold 2% to 2.5% of the sample. Material: PBMCs. The receptors come from a woman aged 30 to 39 in good health and CMV-seropositive.

The genes are TRBV9 and TRBJ2-6; 8 positions match TRBD1. This CDR3 spans 16 amino acids. CDR1 is SGDLS, CDR2 YYNGEE, per germline. V dropped 4 bases and J dropped 4; count of bases not matched to a gene: 7. The CDR3 coding sequence is TGTGCCAGCAGCTTAAGACAGGGGACCGGGGCCAACGTCCTGACTTTC. This codes for CASSLRQGTGANVLTF.

J is TRBJ1-6 and V is TRBV28, with D hard to call. Germline V gene sequence: CDR1 MDHEN, CDR2 SYDVKM. Trimming removed 4 bases at V and 7 bases at J, with 11 bases between. The CDR3 contains 14 residues. Here the CDR3 reads CASSYDSYNSPLHF. The CDR3, as DNA: TGTGCCAGCAGTTACGACTCATACAATTCACCCCTCCACTTT.

The chain links TRBV29-1 to TRBJ2-2, with 7 bases lining up with TRBD1. With V trimmed by 3 bases and J by 1 base, 5 bases remained unmatched. CDR3 length equals 15 residues. Germline CDR1 and CDR2: SQVTM and ANQGSEA. The DNA of the CDR3 is TGCAGCGTTGATAAAGGGGGCCGGAACACCGGGGAGCTGTTTTTT. Translated: CSVDKGGRNTGELFF.

This rearrangement joins TRBV7-2 to TRBJ2-2, with 8 nucleotides matching TRBD1. Per germline, CDR1 SGHTA and CDR2 FQGNSA. The trim removed 4 bases at V and 5 bases at J, leaving 6 bases unmatched. The CDR3 sequence is 15 residues long. Written as DNA, the CDR3 is TGTGCCAGCAGCTCGGACAGGGCAGGAACCGGGGAGCTGTTTTTT. It translates to CASSSDRAGTGELFF.

V gene TRBV7-2 combines with J gene TRBJ2-7; 7 positions match TRBD1. Per the germline V gene, CDR1 is SGHTA and CDR2 is FQGNSA. V shed 4 bases, J shed 4 bases, and the junction held 7 bases outside the gene matches. The CDR3 length is 14 residues. DNA of the CDR3: TGTGCCAGCAGCTCCCGGGACAGTTGGTACGAGCAGTACTTC. Residues: CASSSRDSWYEQYF.

The V call is TRBV9, the J call TRBJ2-6; perhaps TRBD1 as D (5 bases). The germline V gene encodes CDR1 SGDLS and CDR2 YYNGEE. CDR3 length: 16 residues. The V gene lost 0 bases and the J gene lost 2 bases, with 9 bases spanning the gap. The CDR3 loop reads CASSVVGAPGANVLTF. The CDR3 DNA sequence: TGTGCCAGCAGCGTAGTAGGGGCCCCTGGGGCCAACGTCCTGACTTTC. The full variable domain, rest sourced from reference TRBV9 and TRBJ2-6, is DSGVTQTPKHLITATGQRVTLRCSPRSGDLSVYWYQQSLDQGLQFLIQYYNGEERAKGNILERFSAQQFPDLHSELNLSSLELGDSALYFCASSVVGAPGANVLTFGAGSRLTVL.

This chain uses TRBV28 with TRBJ2-1; 10 nucleotides agree with TRBD1. Germline V gene sequence: CDR1 MDHEN, CDR2 SYDVKM. V trimming: 7 bases; J trimming: 2 bases; junction bases outside the gene matches: 2. This CDR3 contains 14 residues. The CDR3 DNA follows: TGTGCCAGCAAAGGGACAGGGGCCTACAATGAGCAGTTCTTC. This codes for CASKGTGAYNEQFF.

The gene calls are TRBV6-5 and TRBJ2-7; possible D gene TRBD1, 5 bases. Between the trimmed V and J ends, which lost 6 bases and 6 bases, there was a span of 15 bases. Germline lookup yields CDR1 MNHEY and CDR2 SVGAGI. This CDR3 comprises 13 residues. DNA of the CDR3: TGTGCCAGCAGGGGGCAGGGCCCTGGCGAGCAGTACTTC. Amino acid sequence: CASRGQGPGEQYF.

In its sample, this clone was seen once. The genes are TRBV4-3 and TRBJ1-6; no clear D. Germline V gene data show CDR1 as LGHNA and CDR2 as YSLEER. V was pared by 1 base and J by 9 bases, with 10 bases between. The CDR3 has 14 amino acids. In DNA form, the CDR3 reads TGCGCCAGCAGCCAAGGTGGAGTTAGTTCACCCCTCCACTTT. Encoded protein: CASSQGGVSSPLHF.

The rearrangement uses TRBV2 and TRBJ1-1; tentatively, D is TRBD1 (5 bases). The CDR3 loop spans 15 amino acids. Germline CDR1 reads SNHLY; CDR2 reads FYNNEI. With 6 bases removed from V and 1 base from J, the gap between germline ends came to 15 bases. CDR3 DNA sequence: TGTGCCAGCAGCGCCCAGGGATCTGGGAACACTGAAGCTTTCTTT. Its translation is CASSAQGSGNTEAFF. The full variable domain, with the rest looked up from reference TRBV2 and TRBJ1-1, is EPEVTQTPSHQVTQMGQEVILRCVPISNHLYFYWYRQILGQKVEFLVSFYNNEISEKSEIFDDQFSVERPDGSNFTLKIRSTKLEDSAMYFCASSAQGSGNTEAFFGQGTRLTVV.

This CDR3 reads CASSLDTGGARQYF. The CDR3 DNA follows: TGTGCCAGCAGTTTGGACACAGGGGGCGCCAGGCAGTATTTT. V usage is TRBV27 and J usage is TRBJ2-3, with TRBD1 identical over 9 bases. Germline assignment: CDR1 MNHEY and CDR2 SMNVEV (reference sequence). The ends lost 3 bases at V and 11 bases at J; junction bases unmatched: 9. The CDR3 consists of 14 residues.

This chain uses TRBV7-9 with TRBJ2-1; D unresolved. V lost 6 bases, J lost 6 bases, and 6 bases lay in between. This CDR3 comprises 11 residues. Germline-derived CDR1 and CDR2 are SEHNR and FQNEAQ (reference sequence). Here the CDR3 DNA reads TGTGCCAGCAGAACGGTCAATGAGCAGTTCTTC. Translated, it gives CASRTVNEQFF. Full variable domain (rest looked up from reference TRBV7-9 and TRBJ2-1): DTGVSQNPRHKITKRGQNVTFRCDPISEHNRLYWYRQTLGQGPEFLTYFQNEAQLEKSRLLSDRFSAERPKGSFSTLEIQRTEQGDSAMYLCASRTVNEQFFGPGTRLTVL.

This clone showed up just once. The rearrangement links TRBV9 to TRBJ2-7, with 10 positions matching TRBD1. The CDR3 totals 15 residues. Losses at the gene ends were 5 bases for V and 5 bases for J; bases not matched to a gene: 10. Germline-derived CDR1 and CDR2 are SGDLS and YYNGEE. Here the CDR3 DNA reads TGTGCCAGCAGTGGACCGGGACAGGGGCCCGACGAGCAGTACTTC. Its translation: CASSGPGQGPDEQYF. The whole variable domain, filled in from reference TRBV9 and TRBJ2-7, reads DSGVTQTPKHLITATGQRVTLRCSPRSGDLSVYWYQQSLDQGLQFLIQYYNGEERAKGNILERFSAQQFPDLHSELNLSSLELGDSALYFCASSGPGQGPDEQYFGPGTRLTVT.

The chain recombines TRBV11-3 with TRBJ2-2, with 8 bases matching TRBD1. V lost 3 bases, J lost 5 bases, and 2 bases stayed unmatched. CDR3 length: 14 residues. Per the germline V gene, CDR1 is SGHNT and CDR2 is YENEEA. CDR3 coding DNA: TGTGCCAGCAGCTTGTGGACAGGGACCGGGGAGCTGTTTTTT. This translates into CASSLWTGTGELFF.

The table lists this clone with a count of one. The V and J genes are TRBV27 and TRBJ2-4; TRBD1 might be the D (5 bases). Trimming took 3 bases from V and 8 from J, leaving 11 bases between them. Germline V gene data show CDR1 as MNHEY and CDR2 as SMNVEV (reference sequence). The CDR3 has 13 amino acids. This CDR3 is CASSFRVSDIQYF. DNA for the CDR3: TGTGCCAGCAGTTTCAGGGTATCGGACATTCAGTACTTC.

CDR3 sequence reads: CASSLPQDRGYGYTF. In DNA form, the CDR3 reads TGTGCCAGCAGTCTCCCCCAGGACAGGGGATATGGCTACACCTTC. The rearrangement links TRBV28 to TRBJ1-2, with 9 positions matching TRBD1. V dropped 5 bases and J dropped 5; count of bases not matched to a gene: 9. CDR3 length: 15 amino acids. Looked up from germline, CDR1 is MDHEN and CDR2 is SYDVKM.

The chain employs TRBV4-3 and TRBJ2-7, with TRBD1 matching 8 bases. CDR1 and CDR2 (germline): LGHNA, YSLEER. The CDR3 sequence is 15 residues long. V shed 3 bases and J 5 bases; nucleotides not matched to a gene: 9. The CDR3: CASSQNAGTGDEQYF. The CDR3 DNA sequence: TGCGCCAGCAGCCAGAATGCCGGGACAGGAGACGAGCAGTACTTC.

This clone was detected only once. J is TRBJ2-3 and V is TRBV6-1; 8 bases align to TRBD2. V lost 2 bases and J lost 1; bases outside the gene matches: 2. This CDR3 region has 15 residues. Germline V CDR1 and CDR2: MNHNS, SASEGT. CDR3 sequence reads: CASSESGGRTDTQYF. The CDR3 DNA reads as TGTGCCAGCAGTGAATCGGGGGGGCGCACAGATACGCAGTATTTT.

The V and J genes are TRBV7-2 and TRBJ2-2, with D possibly matching TRBD1 (6 bases). CDR1 and CDR2 from the germline V gene are SGHTA and FQGNSA. The V gene lost 4 bases and the J gene lost 1 base, with 13 bases spanning the gap. The CDR3 runs to 16 residues. CDR3 protein: CASSSHRDKNTGELFF. CDR3 nucleotides: TGTGCCAGCAGCTCCCACCGGGACAAGAACACCGGGGAGCTGTTTTTT.

The rearrangement uses TRBV6-5 and TRBJ2-5; 15 bases line up with TRBD2. This CDR3 is 16 amino acids long. Germline loops: CDR1 MNHEY, CDR2 SVGAGI. The ends lost 4 bases at V and 5 bases at J; junction bases unmatched: 5. CDR3 residues: CASSFGLAGGRETQYF. DNA of the CDR3: TGTGCCAGCAGTTTCGGACTAGCGGGGGGGCGTGAGACCCAGTACTTC.

Regarding this clone: At one end, the junction sequence differs from germline, possibly due to a read error. Within the sample, other DNA sequences also encode this same CDR3. The gene calls are TRBV6-4 and TRBJ1-5; D possibly corresponds to TRBD1 (5 bases). This CDR3 region has 15 residues. CDR1 is MRHNA and CDR2 is SNTAGT in the germline V gene. CDR3 protein: CASSDGGVGNQPQHF. The CDR3 nucleotides read TGCGCCAGCAGTGACGGAGGGGTAGGAAATCAGCCCCAGCATTTT.

The chain carries TRBV5-4 and TRBJ2-6; D is ambiguous. The CDR3 runs 17 residues. Germline V gives CDR1 SGHNT, CDR2 YYREEE (reference sequence). V lost 3 bases, J lost 0 bases, and 13 bases lay in between. CDR3 DNA: TGTGCCAGCAGCTCGACTGTAACTCTCTCTGGGGCCAACGTCCTGACTTTC. It is translated as CASSSTVTLSGANVLTF.

The CDR3 loop is CASSQDWETGNQPQHF. CDR3 in DNA: TGCGCCAGCAGCCAAGATTGGGAGACAGGGAATCAGCCCCAGCATTTT. The chain has TRBV4-1 and TRBJ1-5, with 7 positions matching TRBD1. The CDR3 runs to 16 residues. V shed 0 bases, J shed 4 bases, and the junction held 6 bases outside the gene matches. CDR1 is MGHRA, CDR2 YSYEKL, per germline.

The chain links TRBV4-2 to TRBJ1-2, with D uncertain. Germline-derived CDR1 and CDR2 are LGHNA and YNFKEQ. This CDR3 region has 16 residues. The ends were cut back, 2 bases at V and 2 bases at J, with 15 bases in the middle. The CDR3 DNA reads as TGTGCCAGCAGCCAACTACCTAGACTGAGGAACTATGGCTACACCTTC. Protein product: CASSQLPRLRNYGYTF.